The rows below give T cell receptor beta chains drawn from one sample of a study of blood T cell repertoires in COVID-19. TCRdb's copy holds only in-frame clones and misses some; the assay was immunoSEQ multiplex PCR. The data show roughly 80,000 clones, with around 81% seen just once and approximately 8.8% held by the top ten. The specimen was peripheral blood. These receptors were obtained from a human donor in a cohort sampled during active COVID-19. The conserved cysteine and the conserved F or W are not part of the CDR3 here.

TRBV28 ASSLSGAGGYT
TRBV7-6 ASSSNSYNEQF
TRBV9 ASSTGQGSNSPLH
TRBV18 ASSSGLNQETQY
TRBV7-2 ASSFRSGANVLT
TRBV28 ASSLVRSGAGELF
TRBV3-1/TRBV3-2 ASSQDWSNEKLF
TRBV5-1 ASSSGPSGTLQETQY
TRBV11-3 ASSFGQSYEQY
TRBV27 ASNPSGGSGYT